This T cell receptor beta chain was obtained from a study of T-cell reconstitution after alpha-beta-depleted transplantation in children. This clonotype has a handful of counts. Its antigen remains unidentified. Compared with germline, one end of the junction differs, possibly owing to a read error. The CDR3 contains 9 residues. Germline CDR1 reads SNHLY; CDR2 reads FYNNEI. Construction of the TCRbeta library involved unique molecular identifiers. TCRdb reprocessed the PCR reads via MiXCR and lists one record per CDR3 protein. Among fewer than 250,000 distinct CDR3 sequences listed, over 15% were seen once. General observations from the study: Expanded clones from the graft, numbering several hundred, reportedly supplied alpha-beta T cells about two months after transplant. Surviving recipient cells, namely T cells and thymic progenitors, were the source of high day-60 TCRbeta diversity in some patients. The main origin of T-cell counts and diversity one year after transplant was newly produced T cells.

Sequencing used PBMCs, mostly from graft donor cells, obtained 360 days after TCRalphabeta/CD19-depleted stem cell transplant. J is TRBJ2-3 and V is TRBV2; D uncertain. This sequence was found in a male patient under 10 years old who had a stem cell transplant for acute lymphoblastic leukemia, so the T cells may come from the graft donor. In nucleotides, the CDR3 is TGTGCCAGCAGGGAAGGGCAGTATTTT. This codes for CASREGQYF.